The present T cell receptor (beta chain) was sequenced within a study of regulatory T cells in long-lasting Graves disease. CDR3 size: 15 residues. The germline V gene has CDR1 MGHDK and CDR2 SYGVNS. V was pared by 1 base and J by 7 bases, with 16 bases between. This clonotype was counted only a few times. The antigen remains unidentified. With iRepertoire HTBI primers and Arm-PCR of CDR3 regions, TCR beta libraries were built. TCRdb passed the multiplex PCR reads through MiXCR, listing each CDR3 protein once. The sample includes more than 400,000 distinct CDR3 sequences, about 16% of them seen just once. Study-level findings and limits: Rather than thyroid tissue, only peripheral blood underwent study.

Described time point: newly diagnosed GD, antithyroid drugs for less than 3 months. Generation of the TCR library employed RNA extracted from PBMCs. The same data also went into a second study, on T cells in Graves' hyperthyroidism and ophthalmopathy.

The chain combines TRBV25-1 with TRBJ1-2; a weak D match, TRBD1 (5 bases). Sequenced material: peripheral blood mononuclear cells (PBMCs), taken at new diagnosis, from a patient treated with antithyroid drugs. The sequence was collected from a middle-aged man with Graves disease. CDR3 residues: CASSESGRARIGYTF. Written as DNA, the CDR3 is TGTGCCAGCAGTGAATCGGGCAGGGCCAGGATTGGCTACACCTTC.